These T cell receptor beta chains were read from a single sample in a study of PD-1 blockade in classical Hodgkin lymphoma. Some clones are missing from TCRdb's copy, which holds only in-frame ones; the method was immunoSEQ multiplex PCR. Of nearly 20,000 clones in the sample, 70% to 85% were seen once. This specimen consisted of peripheral blood mononuclear cells (PBMCs), obtained before the fourth cycle of nivolumab. Receptors originate from a human donor with classical Hodgkin lymphoma. Both conserved end residues are part of each CDR3. The D gene is left open where the match is weak. A row's size may be missing; if present it is once, few, many or a size class.

clone size: once; J gene: TRBJ2-2; D gene: NA; V gene: TRBV5-4; CDR3 DNA: TGTGCCAGCACGGAACCGGGACACTTAGGAGGGGAGCTGTTTTTT; CDR3 protein: CASTEPGHLGGELFF
clone size: once; J gene: TRBJ2-3; D gene: NA; V gene: TRBV9; CDR3 DNA: TGTGCCAGCACGCCTAGCCCTAGCACAGATACGCAGTATTTT; CDR3 protein: CASTPSPSTDTQYF
clone size: NA; J gene: TRBJ2-7; D gene: NA; V gene: TRBV11-3; CDR3 DNA: TGTGCCAGCAGCAGCTCATTGCGAAGCGACGAGCAGTACTTC; CDR3 protein: CASSSSLRSDEQYF
clone size: NA; J gene: TRBJ1-2; D gene: NA; V gene: TRBV9; CDR3 DNA: TGTGCCAGCAGCGTAGCTTTGAGTTGGGGCTACACCTTC; CDR3 protein: CASSVALSWGYTF
clone size: NA; J gene: TRBJ1-2; D gene: TRBD1; V gene: TRBV29-1; CDR3 DNA: TGCAGCGTGAACAGGGGAAGCTCAGATGGCTACACCTTC; CDR3 protein: CSVNRGSSDGYTF
clone size: NA; J gene: TRBJ2-1; D gene: NA; V gene: TRBV6-5; CDR3 DNA: TGTGCCAGCAGTTACAGGGGAAGAGAGCAGTTCTTC; CDR3 protein: CASSYRGREQFF
clone size: NA; J gene: TRBJ2-2; D gene: NA; V gene: TRBV27; CDR3 DNA: TGTGCCAGCAGTTCTCCCCCGGGGGAGCTGTTTTTT; CDR3 protein: CASSSPPGELFF
clone size: NA; J gene: TRBJ1-2; D gene: TRBD1; V gene: TRBV6-5; CDR3 DNA: TGTGCCAGCAAGGCGGGACAGGGGGCGGATGGCTACACCTTC; CDR3 protein: CASKAGQGADGYTF
clone size: NA; J gene: TRBJ1-2; D gene: TRBD1; V gene: TRBV10-2; CDR3 DNA: TGCGCCAGCACCCAACCCGGGACAGGTTTCCCCTATGGCTACACCTTC; CDR3 protein: CASTQPGTGFPYGYTF
clone size: NA; J gene: TRBJ2-6; D gene: NA; V gene: TRBV25-1; CDR3 DNA: TGTGCCAGCAGTGAGGGCCGAGGGGACTCTGGGGCCAACGTCCTGACTTTC; CDR3 protein: CASSEGRGDSGANVLTF
clone size: medium-sized; J gene: TRBJ2-2; D gene: NA; V gene: TRBV30; CDR3 DNA: TGTGCCTACCAGGACGGGGAGAACACCGGGGAGCTGTTTTTT; CDR3 protein: CAYQDGENTGELFF
clone size: NA; J gene: TRBJ1-1; D gene: NA; V gene: TRBV19; CDR3 DNA: TGTGCCAGCAATACTAACACTGAAGCTTTCTTT; CDR3 protein: CASNTNTEAFF
clone size: NA; J gene: TRBJ2-2; D gene: NA; V gene: TRBV7-8; CDR3 DNA: TGTGCCAGCCTCACTGTTTCCGGGGAGCTGTTTTTT; CDR3 protein: CASLTVSGELFF
clone size: NA; J gene: TRBJ2-7; D gene: NA; V gene: TRBV6-9; CDR3 DNA: TGTGCCAGCAGTTACGGGGGCCCACTCGCGGACGAGCAGTACTTC; CDR3 protein: CASSYGGPLADEQYF
clone size: NA; J gene: TRBJ1-2; D gene: NA; V gene: TRBV6-1; CDR3 DNA: TGTGCCAGCATGCGGGCCGCTAACTATGGCTACACCTTC; CDR3 protein: CASMRAANYGYTF